These 27 T cell receptor beta chains were all obtained from the same sample, sequenced in a study of CD8+ T cells in alopecia areata. Treatment denoted: oral pan-JAK inhibitor, 5-10 mg twice daily. RNA was extracted and reverse transcribed into cDNA as the sequencing template. The table came from immunoSEQ multiplex PCR; TCRdb's copy has only in-frame clones and leaves some out. The repertoire holds 150,000 to 200,000 clones, with about 60% as singletons. The sequencing here drew on CD8+ T cells sorted from blood, taken at week 24, from a patient treated with tofacitinib. These receptors all stem from a human donor with alopecia areata.

The J gene is TRBJ2-7, the V gene TRBV30, with a tentative D call TRBD1 (5 bases). The CDR3 spans 10 residues. Germline CDR1 and CDR2: GTSNPN and SVGIG (reference sequence). The V and J ends lost 5 bases and 6 bases respectively, with 8 bases between them. This CDR3 reads CAWGASEQYF. The CDR3 bases are TGTGCCTGGGGGGCATCCGAGCAGTACTTC.

The chain recombines TRBV27 with TRBJ1-6, with 7 nucleotides matching TRBD1. The V segment lost 10 bases and the J segment 9 bases; nucleotides outside the gene matches: 6. Germline CDR1 is MNHEY and CDR2 is SMNVEV (reference sequence). This CDR3 spans 12 amino acids. This CDR3 reads CATRQGGSPLHF. Written as DNA, the CDR3 is TGTGCCACGAGACAGGGCGGTTCACCCCTCCACTTT.

The chain has TRBV2 and TRBJ1-6; D call uncertain. The germline CDR1 and CDR2 sequences are SNHLY and FYNNEI. The CDR3 sequence is 14 residues long. Trimming cost V 6 bases and J 0 bases, with 6 bases left between them. CDR3 coding DNA: TGTGCCAGCAGCCCGAGCTCCTATAATTCACCCCTCCACTTT. It specifies CASSPSSYNSPLHF.

The CDR3 sequence: CATGTSGGYEQFF. Here the CDR3 DNA reads TGTGCCACCGGGACTAGCGGGGGCTATGAGCAGTTCTTC. The chain links TRBV15 to TRBJ2-1; 14 bases align to TRBD2. In germline, CDR1 is LNHNV, CDR2 YYDKDF (reference sequence). The CDR3 covers 13 residues. The V gene end was trimmed by 8 bases and the J gene end by 8 bases; junction bases not matched to a gene: 2. The full variable domain, rest sourced from reference TRBV15 and TRBJ2-1, is DAMVIQNPRYQVTQFGKPVTLSCSQTLNHNVMYWYQQKSSQAPKLLFHYYDKDFNNEADTPDNFQSRRPNTSFCFLDIRSPGLGDTAMYLCATGTSGGYEQFFGPGTRLTVL.

Comment on this clone: This sample also contains other DNA sequences that code for the same CDR3. The chain uses TRBV9 and TRBJ2-1; D remains unclear. CDR3 length equals 13 residues. V shed 0 bases and J shed 4 bases, with 5 bases lying between them. From germline, CDR1 is SGDLS and CDR2 YYNGEE. The CDR3 spells CASSVGSYNEQFF. As DNA, the CDR3 is TGTGCCAGCAGCGTAGGTAGTTACAATGAGCAGTTCTTC. Filled out from reference TRBV9 and TRBJ2-1, the complete variable domain reads DSGVTQTPKHLITATGQRVTLRCSPRSGDLSVYWYQQSLDQGLQFLIQYYNGEERAKGNILERFSAQQFPDLHSELNLSSLELGDSALYFCASSVGSYNEQFFGPGTRLTVL.

This clone was detected only a few times. The J gene is TRBJ1-5, the V gene TRBV5-1; 9 bases agree with TRBD1. After removal of 0 bases from V and 5 bases from J, the junction contained 9 bases not matched to a gene. The germline gives CDR1 SGHRS, CDR2 YFSETQ. The CDR3 consists of 17 residues. CDR3 nucleotide sequence: TGCGCCAGCAGCTTGGGGACAGGGGCCGGAGGGTATCAGCCCCAGCATTTT. It specifies CASSLGTGAGGYQPQHF. Supplemented by reference TRBV5-1 and TRBJ1-5, the full variable domain reads KAGVTQTPRYLIKTRGQQVTLSCSPISGHRSVSWYQQTPGQGLQFLFEYFSETQRNKGNFPGRFSGRQFSNSRSEMNVSTLELGDSALYLCASSLGTGAGGYQPQHFGDGTRLSIL.

The chain has TRBV11-2 and TRBJ2-7; TRBD1 might be the D (5 bases). The CDR3 is 17 amino acids. The V end lost 1 base, the J end lost 5 bases, and 21 bases lay between the germline ends. The germline V gene encodes CDR1 SGHAT and CDR2 FQNNGV. In nucleotides, the CDR3 is TGTGCCAGCAGCTTAGGGACCCTACAGGATCGTGGGGACGAGCAGTACTTC. Its translation is CASSLGTLQDRGDEQYF.

The CDR3 region has the DNA TGTGCCAGCAGCTTAGACACTGTGGAGCAGTACTTC. Translation gives CASSLDTVEQYF. This chain uses TRBV7-9 with TRBJ2-7; no firm D call. The CDR3 runs to 12 residues. V shed 1 base and J shed 7 bases, with 8 bases lying between them. The germline V gene encodes CDR1 SEHNR and CDR2 FQNEAQ (reference sequence).

V gene TRBV27 combines with J gene TRBJ2-1; possible D gene TRBD2, 6 bases. Germline V CDR1 and CDR2: MNHEY, SMNVEV (reference sequence). V shed 7 bases and J shed 7 bases, with 14 bases lying between them. CDR3 size: 13 residues. CDR3 nucleotide sequence: TGTGCCAGCACCGGGGGTTTTGTGAATGAGCAGTTCTTC. Encoded protein: CASTGGFVNEQFF.

The rearrangement links TRBV5-6 to TRBJ1-2; weak D call: TRBD1 (5 bases). The germline V and J ends were trimmed by 0 bases and 6 bases, with 9 bases remaining between them. The germline CDR1 and CDR2 sequences are SGHDT and YYEEEE. The CDR3 has 13 residues. The CDR3 loop reads CASSLVGGDGYTF. The CDR3 DNA sequence: TGTGCCAGCAGCTTGGTCGGAGGGGATGGCTACACCTTC.

The rearrangement joins TRBV9 to TRBJ2-3; no clear D gene. The CDR3 extends over 14 amino acids. V gave up 2 bases and J gave up 0 bases, with 7 bases separating them. The germline V gene encodes CDR1 SGDLS and CDR2 YYNGEE. The CDR3 loop is CASSVQKSTDTQYF. The CDR3 nucleotides read TGTGCCAGCAGCGTCCAAAAGAGCACAGATACGCAGTATTTT.

The chain combines TRBV11-2 with TRBJ2-7; 9 bases are shared with TRBD1. The V and J ends lost 4 bases and 6 bases, in that order; junction bases with no gene match: 13. The V gene's germline CDR1 is SGHAT and CDR2 FQNNGV. The CDR3 contains 16 residues. This CDR3 is CASSSLPRTGDSEQYF. CDR3 bases: TGTGCCAGCAGCTCCCTGCCCCGGACAGGGGATTCCGAGCAGTACTTC.

The rearrangement joins TRBV27 to TRBJ2-2, with D unclear. Trimming cost V 5 bases and J 6 bases, with 13 bases left between them. CDR1 and CDR2 from the germline V gene are MNHEY and SMNVEV (reference sequence). The CDR3 has 14 residues. As DNA, the CDR3 is TGTGCCAGCAGTGGCCGGACGATTTCCGGGGAGCTGTTTTTT. Translated, it gives CASSGRTISGELFF.

The rearrangement uses TRBV27 and TRBJ2-3; 8 bases match TRBD2. V was pared by 7 bases and J by 2 bases, with 2 bases of the junction left unmatched. The CDR3 contains 13 residues. Germline CDR1 is MNHEY and CDR2 is SMNVEV (reference sequence). Written as DNA, the CDR3 is TGTGCCAGCATGCGGGGGGTCACAGATACGCAGTATTTT. Residues: CASMRGVTDTQYF.

A word on this clone: One junction end disagrees with the germline gene, perhaps due to a read error. This sequence joins TRBV7-8 and TRBJ1-5; D is unclear. CDR1 SGHVS and CDR2 FQNEAQ come from the germline V gene. The CDR3 runs 13 residues. The CDR3 sequence: CASSLGINRPQHF. CDR3 bases: TGTGCCAGCAGCTTAGGAATAAATCGGCCCCAGCATTTT. Full variable domain (outside the CDR3, taken from reference TRBV7-8 and TRBJ1-5): GAGVSQSPRYKVAKRGQDVALRCDPISGHVSLFWYQQALGQGPEFLTYFQNEAQLDKSGLPSDRFFAERPEGSVSTLKIQRTQQEDSAVYLCASSLGINRPQHFGDGTRLSIL.

This clone was found once. The chain joins TRBV29-1 to TRBJ1-1, with D tentatively TRBD1 (6 bases). V was pared by 6 bases and J by 2 bases, with 16 bases between. CDR1 and CDR2 from the germline V gene are SQVTM and ANQGSEA. This CDR3 is built from 14 residues. The CDR3 region is CSVQGRQVNTEAFF. The CDR3 nucleotides read TGCAGCGTCCAGGGGCGGCAGGTTAACACTGAAGCTTTCTTT. Full variable domain (missing parts from reference TRBV29-1 and TRBJ1-1): SAVISQKPSRDICQRGTSLTIQCQVDSQVTMMFWYRQQPGQSLTLIATANQGSEATYESGFVIDKFPISRPNLTFSTLTVSNMSPEDSSIYLCSVQGRQVNTEAFFGQGTRLTVV.

This clone was found a few times. The genes are TRBV6-5 and TRBJ2-3; TRBD2 might be the D (6 bases). V was pared by 3 bases and J by 4 bases, with 14 bases between. CDR3 length: 15 amino acids. Germline values: CDR1 MNHEY, CDR2 SVGAGI. The CDR3 spells CASSYSSGCADTQYF. CDR3 nucleotide sequence: TGTGCCAGCAGTTATTCGAGCGGGTGTGCAGATACGCAGTATTTT.

This chain uses TRBV10-2 with TRBJ1-5; no definite D call. Trimming took off 10 bases at V and 0 bases at J, with 7 bases between the two ends. The CDR3 consists of 12 residues. The germline V gene encodes CDR1 WSHSY and CDR2 SAAADI. CDR3 loop: CATGLSNQPQHF. CDR3 sequence (DNA): TGCGCCACCGGACTTAGCAATCAGCCCCAGCATTTT.

This chain links TRBV2 with TRBJ2-1; TRBD1 is a possible D gene (6 bases). Germline-derived CDR1 and CDR2 are SNHLY and FYNNEI. The CDR3 runs to 15 residues. V gave up 5 bases and J gave up 3 bases, with 14 bases separating them. The CDR3 loop is CASSLDLTGYNEQFF. The CDR3 DNA is TGTGCCAGCAGTCTCGACCTGACAGGCTACAATGAGCAGTTCTTC.

This clone showed up just a few times. The chain has TRBV30 and TRBJ2-1, with D perhaps TRBD1 (6 bases). V shed 8 bases and J shed 1 base, with 18 bases lying between them. This CDR3 comprises 15 residues. Germline-derived CDR1 and CDR2 are GTSNPN and SVGIG (reference sequence). This CDR3 reads CAGRYRDISYNEQFF. CDR3 nucleotides: TGTGCCGGCCGTTACCGGGACATATCCTACAATGAGCAGTTCTTC.

The chain uses TRBV6-6 and TRBJ2-7; 8 bases are shared with TRBD1. Germline values: CDR1 MNHNY, CDR2 SVGAGI (reference sequence). The CDR3 loop spans 13 amino acids. Unmatched junction bases numbered 3, after V lost 3 bases and J lost 5 bases. The CDR3 DNA follows: TGTGCCAGCAGTTATCAGACAGGGGACGAGCAGTACTTC. This encodes CASSYQTGDEQYF.

The rearrangement links TRBV7-8 to TRBJ1-5, with 9 nucleotides matching TRBD1. The ends lost 4 bases at V and 0 bases at J; junction bases unmatched: 10. CDR1 SGHVS and CDR2 FQNEAQ come from the germline V gene. This CDR3 contains 18 residues. The CDR3 coding sequence is TGTGCCAGCAGCTCGAGCCGGACAGGGGCTTATAGCAATCAGCCCCAGCATTTT. Translated: CASSSSRTGAYSNQPQHF.

The V gene is TRBV2, the J gene TRBJ1-3; 7 nucleotides align to TRBD1. This CDR3 is built from 15 residues. V dropped 6 bases and J dropped 0; count of bases not matched to a gene: 5. Looked up from germline, CDR1 is SNHLY and CDR2 is FYNNEI. The CDR3 loop is CASRGGLASGNTIYF. The CDR3 region has the DNA TGTGCCAGCAGAGGGGGCCTTGCCTCTGGAAACACCATATATTTT.

This clone was recorded a few times. This sequence joins TRBV15 and TRBJ2-5; perhaps TRBD1 as D (6 bases). CDR3 size: 14 residues. Germline assignment: CDR1 LNHNV and CDR2 YYDKDF (reference sequence). Between the trimmed V and J ends, which lost 5 bases and 5 bases, there was a span of 15 bases. This CDR3 reads CATSVSRGMETQYF. The CDR3 DNA reads as TGTGCCACCAGCGTATCCAGGGGTATGGAGACCCAGTACTTC. Combining the CDR3 with reference TRBV15 and TRBJ2-5 gives the whole variable domain DAMVIQNPRYQVTQFGKPVTLSCSQTLNHNVMYWYQQKSSQAPKLLFHYYDKDFNNEADTPDNFQSRRPNTSFCFLDIRSPGLGDTAMYLCATSVSRGMETQYFGPGTRLLVL.

The chain carries TRBV14 and TRBJ2-5; 7 bases are shared with TRBD1. J lost 1 base, V lost 3 bases, and 8 bases had no gene match. This CDR3 spans 16 amino acids. Germline CDR1 reads SGHDN; CDR2 reads FVKESK. DNA of the CDR3: TGTGCCAGCAGCCATCCCGGGACAGAAGCCCAAGAGACCCAGTACTTC. The encoded protein is CASSHPGTEAQETQYF.

Turning to this clone: Distinct nucleotide sequences in the sample also encode this CDR3. This sequence joins TRBV15 and TRBJ1-5; D gene unclear. The CDR3 consists of 15 residues. V shed 0 bases and J shed 2 bases, with 8 bases lying between them. The germline gives CDR1 LNHNV, CDR2 YYDKDF (reference sequence). Here the CDR3 reads CATSRDLGGNQPQHF. The CDR3 nucleotides read TGTGCCACCAGCAGAGATCTGGGCGGCAATCAGCCCCAGCATTTT.

To note about this clone: A junction end diverges from the germline sequence, so it may reflect a read error. The V call is TRBV27, the J call TRBJ2-7, with D hard to call. Per the germline V gene, CDR1 is MNHEY and CDR2 is SMNVEV (reference sequence). There are 15 residues in the CDR3. This chain's CDR3 is CASSERTPSSYEQYF. The CDR3 nucleotides read TGTGCCAGCAGCGAAAGGACGCCGAGCTCCTACGAGCAATACTTC.